These 19 T cell receptor beta chains came from one sample sequenced in a study of identical twins. TCRdb re-called the 5' RACE reads with MiXCR, one entry per CDR3 protein. The sample lists 350,000 to 600,000 distinct CDR3 sequences, 12% to 15% occurring once. The same data also contributed to another study, on yellow fever vaccine responses in identical twins.

The sample comprised CD4+ T cells sorted from blood. The origin of the receptors is a woman younger than 35 in good health.

This clonotype was detected only a few times. CDR3 in DNA: TGTGCCAGCAGTCAACCTTCCGGGACTAGCGGGGGGCCCTCCTACGAGCAGTACTTC. Its protein product is CASSQPSGTSGGPSYEQYF. The chain couples TRBV6-1 to TRBJ2-7; 15 nucleotides agree with TRBD2. The junction had 11 bases not matched to a gene; V was cut back by 5 bases and J by 0 bases. This CDR3 region has 19 residues. In germline, CDR1 is MNHNS, CDR2 SASEGT.

V and J are TRBV6-5 and TRBJ1-1; possible D gene TRBD1, 6 bases. Trimming removed 0 bases from V and 5 bases from J, with 13 bases in between. The germline V gene encodes CDR1 MNHEY and CDR2 SVGAGI. This CDR3 is 15 amino acids long. CDR3 sequence reads: CASSYSGGAWTEAFF. The CDR3 DNA reads as TGTGCCAGCAGTTACTCTGGGGGGGCGTGGACTGAAGCTTTCTTT.

This chain connects TRBV6-5 to TRBJ2-5; D not certain. Germline V lookup: CDR1 MNHEY, CDR2 SVGAGI. Trimming pared 2 bases from V and 6 bases from J, leaving 4 bases between. CDR3 length: 11 residues. CDR3 loop: CASSYKQTQYF. In DNA, the CDR3 is TGTGCCAGCAGTTACAAACAGACCCAGTACTTC.

This rearrangement joins TRBV5-5 to TRBJ2-5; D is uncertain. CDR3 length equals 13 residues. Trimming shortened V by 2 bases and J by 5 bases, and 10 bases separated the two germline ends. Germline V CDR1 and CDR2: SGHKS, YYEKEE (reference sequence). The CDR3 reads CASSFAHDETQYF. The DNA of the CDR3 is TGTGCCAGCAGCTTCGCCCACGATGAGACCCAGTACTTC.

This chain joins TRBV12-3 or TRBV12-4 and TRBJ2-3, with 9 bases fitting TRBD2. The V and J ends lost 3 bases and 3 bases, in that order; junction bases with no gene match: 7. This CDR3 spans 16 amino acids. CDR3 sequence: CASSFGSGRGTDTQYF. CDR3 sequence (DNA): TGTGCCAGCAGTTTCGGTAGCGGGAGAGGGACAGATACGCAGTATTTT.

This clonotype occurred a few times. The rearrangement uses TRBV5-1 and TRBJ2-3; D assignment may be TRBD1 or TRBD2 (6 bases each). V lost 3 bases, J lost 0 bases, and 17 bases lay in between. Per the germline V gene, CDR1 is SGHRS and CDR2 is YFSETQ. This CDR3 region has 17 residues. CDR3 bases: TGCGCCAGCAGCTCCCCCCGGGGGCGGGTCAGCACAGATACGCAGTATTTT. Translating gives CASSSPRGRVSTDTQYF.

The V call is TRBV9, the J call TRBJ2-1; 7 positions agree with TRBD2. The CDR3 extends over 15 amino acids. CDR1 SGDLS and CDR2 YYNGEE come from the germline V gene. Trimming cost V 0 bases and J 4 bases; bases outside gene matches: 4. CDR3 in amino acids: CASSVDVGGYNEQFF. CDR3 bases: TGTGCCAGCAGCGTAGATGTGGGGGGGTACAATGAGCAGTTCTTC.

CDR3 coding DNA: TGTGCCAGCACCCTACTAGCGGGAGACTCGGGAATCGAGCAGTTCTTC. This gives the protein CASTLLAGDSGIEQFF. The V call is TRBV3-1, the J call TRBJ2-1; 11 bases agree with TRBD2. Germline CDR1 reads LGHDT; CDR2 reads YNNKEL (reference sequence). The CDR3 extends over 16 amino acids. The V and J ends lost 7 bases and 10 bases, in that order; junction bases with no gene match: 15.

Only a few counts were recorded for this clonotype. The genes are TRBV10-3 and TRBJ2-7; D is ambiguous. Germline V gene lookup returns CDR1 ENHRY and CDR2 SYGVKD. This CDR3 has 12 amino acids. Trimming took off 2 bases at V and 5 bases at J, with 7 bases between the two ends. In DNA, the CDR3 is TGTGCCATCAGTGAGGGAAGCGACGAGCAGTACTTC. This translates into CAISEGSDEQYF.

This clonotype was found a few times. This chain joins TRBV7-3 and TRBJ2-3; 10 nucleotides agree with TRBD2. This CDR3 comprises 15 residues. Trimming removed 4 bases from V and 6 bases from J; junction bases left unmatched: 7. From germline, CDR1 is SGHTA and CDR2 FQGTGA. The CDR3, as DNA: TGTGCCAGCAGCTCAGCGGGGGGGCCTACGGATACGCAGTATTTT. Its translation: CASSSAGGPTDTQYF.

J is TRBJ2-1 and V is TRBV28; D is unresolved. V was pared by 4 bases and J by 2 bases, with 15 bases between. CDR1 is MDHEN and CDR2 is SYDVKM in the germline V gene. CDR3 size: 16 residues. CDR3 in DNA: TGTGCCAGCAGTTCCCTAGAACCCCTAACCTACAATGAGCAGTTCTTC. Translation gives CASSSLEPLTYNEQFF.

This clonotype was observed a few times. The chain couples TRBV5-6 to TRBJ2-5, with D hard to call. The CDR3 has 15 residues. Germline-derived CDR1 and CDR2 are SGHDT and YYEEEE. Trimming removed 4 bases at V and 5 bases at J, with 18 bases between. CDR3 nucleotide sequence: TGTGCCAGCAGCGTTGAAGGTCTAATTGTGGAGACCCAGTACTTC. Translated: CASSVEGLIVETQYF.

This clonotype turned up a few times. V gene TRBV14 combines with J gene TRBJ1-2, with D tentatively TRBD1 (5 bases). Looked up from germline, CDR1 is SGHDN and CDR2 is FVKESK. Trimming removed 3 bases from V and 2 bases from J, with 13 bases in between. The length of the CDR3 is 15 residues. The CDR3 reads CASSHRRGTNYGYTF. The DNA for the CDR3 is TGTGCCAGCAGCCACCGCCGCGGGACGAACTATGGCTACACCTTC.

This chain joins TRBV9 and TRBJ2-2; TRBD1 might be the D (6 bases). CDR3 size: 15 residues. V lost 4 bases and J lost 2, with 12 bases in between. In germline, CDR1 is SGDLS, CDR2 YYNGEE. The CDR3 loop is CASSPHRVNTGELFF. The CDR3 region has the DNA TGTGCCAGCAGCCCCCACAGGGTTAACACCGGGGAGCTGTTTTTT.

The chain uses TRBV29-1 and TRBJ2-5, with 7 bases that match TRBD1. V was pared by 3 bases and J by 5 bases, with 9 bases of the junction left unmatched. This CDR3 contains 14 residues. Germline V gene sequence: CDR1 SQVTM, CDR2 ANQGSEA. The CDR3 bases are TGCAGCGTTGATGAGGGGGCGATAGGGGAGACCCAGTACTTC. Its protein product is CSVDEGAIGETQYF.

This clonotype was picked up many times. V gene TRBV7-9 combines with J gene TRBJ2-3, with 7 bases that match TRBD1. V trimming: 6 bases; J trimming: 1 base; junction bases outside the gene matches: 4. CDR1 SEHNR and CDR2 FQNEAQ come from the germline V gene (reference sequence). The CDR3 covers 14 residues. The CDR3 region has the DNA TGTGCCAGCAGACCTGGACAGGGCACAGATACGCAGTATTTT. Translated, it gives CASRPGQGTDTQYF.

The chain is built from TRBV24-1 and TRBJ2-2, with 10 bases aligning to TRBD1. V trimming: 3 bases; J trimming: 0 bases; junction bases outside the gene matches: 3. From germline, CDR1 is KGHDR and CDR2 SFDVKD. This CDR3 is built from 17 residues. Here the CDR3 DNA reads TGTGCCACCAGTGATCCAGGGACAGGGGCGAACACCGGGGAGCTGTTTTTT. Translated: CATSDPGTGANTGELFF.

This clonotype was detected only a few times. The V and J genes are TRBV3-1 and TRBJ2-3; the match to TRBD2 covers 9 bases. Germline CDR1 LGHDT, CDR2 YNNKEL (reference sequence). The J segment lost 1 base and the V segment lost 4 bases, leaving 12 bases of the junction unmatched. This CDR3 comprises 18 residues. The CDR3, as DNA: TGTGCCAGCAGCCTCCAAACCGGGACTAGCTACCGCACAGATACGCAGTATTTT. Protein product: CASSLQTGTSYRTDTQYF.

V gene TRBV4-2 combines with J gene TRBJ1-2; 10 bases fit TRBD1. This CDR3 spans 13 amino acids. V lost 4 bases, J lost 13 bases, and 9 bases stayed unmatched. Germline CDR1 reads LGHNA; CDR2 reads YNFKEQ. The CDR3 sequence: CASSPGQGLARTF. The CDR3 DNA follows: TGTGCCAGCAGCCCGGGACAGGGGTTGGCTCGCACCTTC.